This T cell receptor beta chain was identified in a study of T-cell memory formation after mild COVID-19. At the level of the study: Clusters were largely donor specific.

Points on this clonotype: Its antigen is not known.

Germline values: CDR1 DFQATT, CDR2 SNEGSKA (reference sequence). There are 14 residues in the CDR3. V lost 3 bases to trimming and J lost 0 bases, with 9 bases between them. Each CDR3 protein gets one entry after TCRdb re-called the 5' RACE reads with MiXCR. Of 300,000 or so distinct CDR3 sequences detected, about 17% appear once; the ten largest clones hold approximately 25%. Study results and caveats: Contracting CD8+ clones were enriched in EMRA, CD4+ mainly in CM and EM. The study detected some responding clones in pre-infection memory, suggesting cross-reactive memory joined.

V gene TRBV20-1 combines with J gene TRBJ2-1; tentatively, D is TRBD2 (6 bases). The sequenced sample consisted of PBMCs or a T cell subset sorted from them (not recorded which). The TCR was taken from a man in his late teens or twenties who had mild COVID-19 (a few samples of this study predate the infection). Cell type and time point are not known. The CDR3 loop reads CSARRGSSYNEQFF. The DNA of the CDR3 is TGCAGTGCTAGGCGGGGCAGCTCCTACAATGAGCAGTTCTTC.